These T cell receptor beta chains were read from a single sample in a study of blood T cell repertoires in COVID-19. Sequencing used immunoSEQ multiplex PCR; TCRdb keeps in-frame clones, though not all of them. The data hold some 200,000 clones, with 75% to 85% observed a single time. The sample comprised PBMCs or T cells enriched from blood (not recorded which). The receptors originated from a woman between 40 and 55 years old with acute COVID-19. Each CDR3 is given with its conserved first and last residue. The D gene is left open where the match is weak. Size is stated for part of the rows, as once, few or many counts, or as a class when the clone is expanded.

CDR3aa	CDR3nt	abundance	d_gene	v_gene	j_gene
CASSLTGVAYTDTQYF	TGTGCCAGCAGTTTAACAGGGGTCGCCTACACAGATACGCAGTATTTT	-	TRBD1	TRBV28	TRBJ2-3
CASSWGQDRRLGEQYF	TGTGCCAGCAGTTGGGGTCAAGACAGGAGACTTGGCGAGCAGTACTTC	-	-	TRBV6-5	TRBJ2-7
CSASIADRGEYEQYF	TGCAGTGCTAGTATTGCGGACAGGGGAGAGTACGAGCAGTACTTC	-	TRBD1	TRBV20-1	TRBJ2-7
CASSSGQESNEKLFF	TGTGCCAGCAGCTCCGGACAGGAGTCTAATGAAAAACTGTTTTTT	-	TRBD1	TRBV7-2	TRBJ1-4
CASSPTSGNSYEQYF	TGTGCCAGCAGCCCGACTAGCGGGAACTCCTACGAGCAGTACTTC	-	TRBD2	TRBV7-2	TRBJ2-7
CASSIRSGNQPQHF	TGTGCCAGCAGTATACGGTCCGGCAATCAGCCCCAGCATTTT	-	-	TRBV27	TRBJ1-5
CASSLGQGARNTQYF	TGTGCCAGCAGCCTAGGACAGGGGGCGCGAAATACGCAGTATTTT	once	TRBD1	TRBV5-8	TRBJ2-3
CASSYFTGTSDNEQFF	TGTGCCAGCAGTTACTTCACCGGGACTAGCGACAATGAGCAGTTCTTC	-	TRBD2	TRBV6-6	TRBJ2-1
CASSPPIAGVGGGTQYF	TGTGCCAGCAGTCCCCCAATAGCGGGAGTGGGGGGAGGTACGCAGTATTTT	-	TRBD2	TRBV28	TRBJ2-3
CASSLAGGQSNTIYF	TGTGCCAGCAGCTTAGCGGGGGGACAGTCAAACACCATATATTTT	-	TRBD1	TRBV7-2	TRBJ1-3
CASSGQGGKEQFF	TGTGCCAGCAGCGGACAGGGAGGAAAAGAGCAGTTCTTC	-	TRBD1	TRBV12-3/TRBV12-4	TRBJ2-1
CASSLDPGVNIQYF	TGTGCCAGCAGCTTAGATCCAGGGGTGAACATTCAGTACTTC	-	-	TRBV7-2	TRBJ2-4
CASSPGQQNIQYF	TGCGCCAGCAGCCCGGGACAGCAAAACATTCAGTACTTC	-	TRBD1	TRBV5-1	TRBJ2-4
CASSPLTRQGDEKLFF	TGCGCCAGCAGCCCCCTAACCCGGCAGGGGGATGAAAAACTGTTTTTT	-	TRBD1	TRBV4-1	TRBJ1-4
CASSLDLTGIGELFF	TGTGCCAGCAGTTTAGACCTGACAGGGATCGGGGAGCTGTTTTTT	-	TRBD1	TRBV27	TRBJ2-2
CASSTGTEMNTEAFF	TGTGCCAGTAGTACCGGGACAGAGATGAACACTGAAGCTTTCTTT	-	TRBD1	TRBV19	TRBJ1-1
CASSVGTGKGSYEQYF	TGTGCCAGCAGCGTGGGGACAGGGAAGGGGTCCTACGAGCAGTACTTC	once	TRBD1	TRBV9	TRBJ2-7
CASRKDREYEQYF	TGTGCCAGCAGAAAAGACAGGGAGTACGAGCAGTACTTC	-	TRBD1	TRBV2	TRBJ2-7
CASSQESRWTGTYEQYF	TGTGCCAGCAGCCAAGAGTCACGTTGGACAGGGACTTACGAGCAGTACTTC	-	TRBD1	TRBV14	TRBJ2-7
CASSLGASYEQYF	TGTGCCAGCAGCCTAGGGGCCTCCTACGAGCAGTACTTC	-	-	TRBV3-1/TRBV3-2	TRBJ2-7
CASSYSRWDQPQHF	TGTGCCAGCAGTTACTCGAGGTGGGATCAGCCCCAGCATTTT	-	-	TRBV6-5	TRBJ1-5
CASSPSFSLSYEQYF	TGTGCCAGCAGCCCCTCGTTCTCCCTCTCCTACGAGCAGTACTTC	-	-	TRBV3-1/TRBV3-2	TRBJ2-7